This T cell receptor beta chain was observed in a study of T-cell reconstitution after alpha-beta-depleted transplantation in children. Regarding the study as a whole: T-cell numbers and diversity one year post-transplant derived largely from freshly generated T cells. Surviving recipient cells, namely T cells and thymic progenitors, were the source of high day-60 TCRbeta diversity in some patients.

This clonotype showed up many times. What it binds is unknown. As it was prepared, the TCRbeta library received unique molecular identifiers. MiXCR was run by TCRdb on the PCR reads, yielding one entry per CDR3 protein. The sample lists 250,000 to 400,000 distinct CDR3 sequences; approximately 20% were seen once. The CDR3 consists of 12 residues. Germline V gene data show CDR1 as SEHNR and CDR2 as FQNEAQ (reference sequence). With 0 bases removed from V and 3 bases from J, the gap between germline ends came to 3 bases. The material was PBMCs, mostly from graft donor cells, obtained 180 days after TCRalphabeta/CD19-depleted stem cell transplant. The origin of this receptor is a male patient younger than 18 who had a stem cell transplant for acute lymphoblastic leukemia, so the T cells may come from the graft donor. V usage is TRBV7-9 and J usage is TRBJ2-7; unclear D gene. The CDR3 region is CASSLADYEQYF. In DNA form, the CDR3 reads TGTGCCAGCAGCTTAGCCGACTACGAGCAGTACTTC.